This T cell receptor beta chain was captured by sequencing in a study of blood T cell repertoires in COVID-19. Germline V gene sequence: CDR1 SGHRS, CDR2 YFSETQ. This CDR3 is 12 amino acids long. V dropped 4 bases and J dropped 9 bases, with 11 bases sitting between them. The study drew participants aged about 18 to 89 years from roughly 25 US areas. Assignments of participants to cohorts depended upon their own reported clinical history. TCRdb's copy holds only in-frame clones and misses some; the assay was immunoSEQ multiplex PCR. The data contain about 250,000 clones, around 90% of them singletons.

This TCR was sampled from a woman in her fifties or sixties who had recovered from COVID-19. The source material was PBMCs or T cells enriched from blood (not recorded which). J is TRBJ2-4 and V is TRBV5-1; D may be TRBD1 (6 bases). CDR3 sequence: CASSVTGGIQYF. The CDR3, as DNA: TGCGCCAGCAGCGTGACAGGAGGCATTCAGTACTTC.